The sequence of this T cell receptor (beta chain) was determined in a study of neoadjuvant nivolumab and ipilimumab in lung cancer. The CDR3 covers 20 residues. CDR1 is KGHSH, CDR2 LQKENI, per germline. V lost 1 base, J lost 1 base, and 7 bases stayed unmatched. General study findings and limits: A small number of samples were TCR sequenced.

Note on this clone: The antigen is unknown.

The protocol was immunoSEQ multiplex PCR, while the TCRdb copy is restricted to in-frame clones and leaves out a portion. The profile covers about 15,000 clones, with around 65% appearing a single time and about 25% taken by the ten largest. This receptor was obtained from an adult with non-small cell lung cancer. The J gene is TRBJ2-2, the V gene TRBV18; TRBD2 agrees at 15 bases. The specimen comprised peripheral blood, sampled after neoadjuvant nivolumab, alone or with ipilimumab, at or shortly before surgery. The CDR3: CASSPRVRTSGRENTGELFF. CDR3 DNA sequence: TGTGCCAGCTCACCACGAGTCCGGACTAGCGGGAGGGAGAACACCGGGGAGCTGTTTTTT.